Below are 26 T cell receptor beta chains sequenced from a single sample in a study of control samples from healthy donors and cancer patients. Sequencing was performed with immunoSEQ multiplex PCR; in TCRdb, only in-frame clones are kept and a portion is missing. The repertoire consists of 170,000 or so clones, with approximately 92% occurring once and the leading ten covering almost 1.5%. Specimen: blood. The receptors derive from a young man in good health.

This rearrangement joins TRBV5-5 to TRBJ1-2; TRBD1 agrees at 9 bases. The germline CDR1 and CDR2 sequences are SGHKS and YYEKEE (reference sequence). V gave up 1 base and J gave up 4 bases; unmatched junction bases: 5. The CDR3 loop spans 15 amino acids. CDR3: CASSLNRGQGYGYTF. CDR3 bases: TGTGCCAGCAGCTTGAACAGGGGGCAGGGCTATGGCTACACCTTC.

CDR3 nucleotides: TGTGCCAGCAGCTTCGGGAGGAATGAGCAGTTCTTC. Its translation is CASSFGRNEQFF. The chain links TRBV5-4 to TRBJ2-1, with TRBD2 matching over 7 bases. The CDR3 is made up of 12 amino acids. Germline V lookup: CDR1 SGHNT, CDR2 YYREEE (reference sequence). V dropped 2 bases and J dropped 7; count of bases not matched to a gene: 0.

V and J are TRBV24-1 and TRBJ2-3; perhaps D is TRBD1 or TRBD2 (5 bases each). Germline CDR1 is KGHDR and CDR2 is SFDVKD. CDR3 length: 13 residues. V lost 2 bases, J lost 5 bases, and 7 bases lay in between. The CDR3 spells CATSDSRGDTQYF. CDR3 DNA sequence: TGTGCCACCAGTGATTCGAGGGGAGATACGCAGTATTTT.

This clone was detected only once. This CDR3 reads CASRNVWGTEAFF. CDR3 DNA: TGTGCCAGCAGGAACGTGTGGGGGACTGAAGCTTTCTTT. The J gene is TRBJ1-1, the V gene TRBV27; possible D gene TRBD1, 5 bases. Germline V gene data show CDR1 as MNHEY and CDR2 as SMNVEV (reference sequence). The CDR3 spans 13 residues. The V end was cut by 6 bases, the J end by 5 bases, with 13 bases between.

This clone came up once. The gene calls are TRBV11-2 and TRBJ2-7; no clear D gene. Germline V gene data show CDR1 as SGHAT and CDR2 as FQNNGV. V was shortened by 2 bases and J by 0 bases, with 11 bases between the two germline ends. The CDR3 has 15 amino acids. The CDR3 reads CASSLKMGHSYEQYF. Written as DNA, the CDR3 is TGTGCCAGCAGCTTAAAGATGGGCCACTCCTACGAGCAGTACTTC.

The chain combines TRBV30 with TRBJ2-3; 15 nucleotides align to TRBD2. V shed 6 bases and J 6 bases; nucleotides not matched to a gene: 10. From germline, CDR1 is GTSNPN and CDR2 SVGIG (reference sequence). The CDR3 is 16 residues long. For the CDR3, the DNA is TGTGCCTGCGAATCCGGGACTAGCGGGGGGAGGGATACGCAGTATTTT. Translated, it gives CACESGTSGGRDTQYF. The full variable domain, completed using reference TRBV30 and TRBJ2-3, is SQTIHQWPATLVQPVGSPLSLECTVEGTSNPNLYWYRQAAGRGLQLLFYSVGIGQISSEVPQNLSASRPQDRQFILSSKKLLLSDSGFYLCACESGTSGGRDTQYFGPGTRLTVL.

The chain is built from TRBV9 and TRBJ2-1; 10 bases fit TRBD2. The CDR3 sequence is 16 residues long. The germline V gene encodes CDR1 SGDLS and CDR2 YYNGEE. The V and J ends lost 3 bases and 7 bases, in that order; junction bases with no gene match: 10. The CDR3 protein is CASSGERGGLLNEQFF. CDR3 coding DNA: TGTGCCAGCAGCGGTGAGCGGGGGGGCCTCTTGAATGAGCAGTTCTTC.

J is TRBJ1-2 and V is TRBV13; a possible D gene is TRBD1 (5 bases). From germline, CDR1 is PRHDT and CDR2 FYEKMQ (reference sequence). The CDR3 length is 14 residues. With 1 base removed from V and 7 bases from J, the gap between germline ends came to 13 bases. In nucleotides, the CDR3 is TGTGCCAGCAGCTTAGCCAGGGACCTGGGTGGCTACACCTTC. Translated, it gives CASSLARDLGGYTF.

The gene calls are TRBV5-1 and TRBJ2-5, with a weak D call TRBD1 (5 bases). Per the germline V gene, CDR1 is SGHRS and CDR2 is YFSETQ. V was pared by 0 bases and J by 2 bases, with 11 bases between. The CDR3 consists of 15 residues. The CDR3: CASSLEGHLQETQYF. The DNA of the CDR3 is TGCGCCAGCAGCTTGGAAGGACACCTTCAAGAGACCCAGTACTTC.

The chain combines TRBV7-9 with TRBJ2-2; D not certain. The germline CDR1 and CDR2 sequences are SEHNR and FQNEAQ (reference sequence). Trimming shortened V by 1 base and J by 1 base, and 4 bases separated the two germline ends. This CDR3 spans 14 amino acids. In nucleotides, the CDR3 is TGTGCCAGCAGCTTAGAGCTGAACACCGGGGAGCTGTTTTTT. As protein: CASSLELNTGELFF.

The CDR3 loop is CAGGDRSNTDTQYF. In DNA, the CDR3 is TGTGCCGGGGGGGACAGGTCAAACACAGATACGCAGTATTTT. The chain recombines TRBV5-4 with TRBJ2-3, with a tentative D call TRBD1 (8 bases). The CDR3 runs to 14 residues. Trimming removed 10 bases at V and 2 bases at J, with 17 bases between. Per germline, CDR1 SGHNT and CDR2 YYREEE (reference sequence).

This clone was seen a few times. The V gene is TRBV10-1, the J gene TRBJ2-7, with D maybe TRBD1 (5 bases). Germline-derived CDR1 and CDR2 are WNHNN and SYGVQD (reference sequence). The CDR3 runs to 13 residues. The ends were cut back, 4 bases at V and 2 bases at J, with 9 bases in the middle. The DNA for the CDR3 is TGCGCCAGCAGTGTCGGACACACCTACGAGCAGTACTTC. Its protein is CASSVGHTYEQYF.

The CDR3 loop reads CSVERQLNEKLFF. The CDR3 DNA follows: TGCAGCGTTGAAAGACAGCTTAATGAAAAACTGTTTTTT. The chain recombines TRBV29-1 with TRBJ1-4; D may be TRBD1 (5 bases). Per the germline V gene, CDR1 is SQVTM and CDR2 is ANQGSEA. V shed 2 bases and J shed 4 bases, with 8 bases lying between them. CDR3 size: 13 residues. Supplemented by reference TRBV29-1 and TRBJ1-4, the full variable domain reads SAVISQKPSRDICQRGTSLTIQCQVDSQVTMMFWYRQQPGQSLTLIATANQGSEATYESGFVIDKFPISRPNLTFSTLTVSNMSPEDSSIYLCSVERQLNEKLFFGSGTQLSVL.

The chain employs TRBV5-6 and TRBJ2-1; 10 bases map to TRBD2. Trimming removed 3 bases from V and 1 base from J; junction bases left unmatched: 4. This CDR3 has 16 amino acids. Germline loops: CDR1 SGHDT, CDR2 YYEEEE. In DNA, the CDR3 is TGTGCCAGCAGCTCCACGACTAGCGGGTCCTACAATGAGCAGTTCTTC. It is translated as CASSSTTSGSYNEQFF.

The chain carries TRBV7-2 and TRBJ1-2; TRBD1 matches 10 bases. With 0 bases clipped from V and 4 bases from J, the junction kept 5 bases outside the gene matches. Germline assignment: CDR1 SGHTA and CDR2 FQGNSA. The CDR3 sequence is 16 residues long. This CDR3 reads CASSLAGTGAFYGYTF. In DNA, the CDR3 is TGTGCCAGCAGCTTAGCCGGGACAGGGGCCTTCTATGGCTACACCTTC.

The chain joins TRBV6-5 to TRBJ2-1; D is uncertain. V shed 6 bases and J shed 12 bases, with 18 bases lying between them. The CDR3 loop spans 13 amino acids. CDR1 is MNHEY, CDR2 SVGAGI, per germline. The CDR3 DNA is TGTGCCAGCAGCTCCCAGGCCGGAGTACGGCAGTTCTTC. Amino acid sequence: CASSSQAGVRQFF.

This clone was detected only once. The chain has TRBV6-5 and TRBJ1-3; no definite D call. This CDR3 is built from 13 residues. Germline CDR1 MNHEY, CDR2 SVGAGI. With 6 bases removed from V and 0 bases from J, the gap between germline ends came to 6 bases. The CDR3 DNA sequence: TGTGCCAGCAGGCCGTTCTCTGGAAACACCATATATTTT. Its translation: CASRPFSGNTIYF.

The DNA for the CDR3 is TGTGCCAGCAGTGCCAATAATTCACCCCTCCACTTT. Translated: CASSANNSPLHF. The chain recombines TRBV12-3 or TRBV12-4 with TRBJ1-6; D is unclear. Deletions cut 5 bases from V and 5 bases from J, with 4 bases between. CDR3 length: 12 residues.

V gene TRBV2 combines with J gene TRBJ1-1; a possible D gene is TRBD1 (5 bases). V was pared by 5 bases and J by 4 bases, with 17 bases between. The CDR3 covers 15 residues. Germline CDR1 is SNHLY and CDR2 is FYNNEI. CDR3 sequence reads: CASSLSSGVGTEAFF. As DNA, the CDR3 is TGTGCCAGCAGTTTGTCGTCGGGGGTAGGCACTGAAGCTTTCTTT.

In regard to this clone: The sample has other DNA sequences that encode this CDR3 too. This chain uses TRBV2 with TRBJ1-6; no definite D call. V lost 2 bases and J 5 bases, leaving 7 bases between the germline ends. This CDR3 has 14 amino acids. The germline gives CDR1 SNHLY, CDR2 FYNNEI. The CDR3 DNA follows: TGTGCCAGCAGTGAACGGGGAGATAATTCACCCCTCCACTTT. This encodes CASSERGDNSPLHF.

CDR3 nucleotide sequence: TGTGCCAGCAGCCAAGTCAGCTCTCTCGGTGAGCAGTTCTTC. Its protein product is CASSQVSSLGEQFF. The rearrangement links TRBV3-1 (or the pseudogene TRBV3-2) to TRBJ2-1, with D unclear. The ends were cut back, 1 base at V and 9 bases at J, with 13 bases in the middle. Germline lookup yields CDR1 LGHDT and CDR2 YNNKEL (reference sequence). The CDR3 is 14 amino acids.

The chain combines TRBV29-1 with TRBJ1-1; 9 nucleotides align to TRBD1. The CDR3 extends over 14 amino acids. Germline V lookup: CDR1 SQVTM, CDR2 ANQGSEA. J gave up 3 bases and V 5 bases, and 7 bases lay outside the gene matches. For the CDR3, the DNA is TGCAGCGTTCCGACAGGGGGGATGGACACTGAAGCTTTCTTT. Protein: CSVPTGGMDTEAFF.

This chain connects TRBV6-1 to TRBJ1-1; perhaps TRBD1 as D (6 bases). V was shortened by 0 bases and J by 7 bases, with 12 bases between the two germline ends. Germline values: CDR1 MNHNS, CDR2 SASEGT. The CDR3 extends over 14 amino acids. The CDR3 loop reads CASSEAGRGSEAFF. DNA of the CDR3: TGTGCCAGCAGTGAAGCGGGTAGGGGGAGTGAAGCTTTCTTT.

The genes are TRBV25-1 and TRBJ1-2; perhaps TRBD1 as D (6 bases). CDR3 size: 14 residues. Germline V gene lookup returns CDR1 MGHDK and CDR2 SYGVNS. V was pared by 4 bases and J by 7 bases, with 16 bases between. CDR3 in amino acids: CASSGLGQPGGYTF. CDR3 nucleotides: TGTGCCAGCAGTGGCCTAGGACAGCCAGGTGGCTACACCTTC.

This chain joins TRBV29-1 and TRBJ2-3; the D is unclear. The V and J ends lost 1 base and 3 bases respectively, with 8 bases between them. The CDR3 loop spans 13 amino acids. Looked up from germline, CDR1 is SQVTM and CDR2 is ANQGSEA. This CDR3 reads CSVEGQLTDTQYF. DNA for the CDR3: TGCAGCGTTGAAGGGCAACTTACAGATACGCAGTATTTT.

This clone is a singleton in its sample. V and J are TRBV2 and TRBJ2-7, with D perhaps TRBD1 (6 bases). Germline lookup yields CDR1 SNHLY and CDR2 FYNNEI. V was cut by 1 base and J by 3 bases, with 10 bases left in between. CDR3 length: 14 residues. CDR3 loop: CASSEGVGGYEQYF. The CDR3 coding sequence is TGTGCCAGCAGTGAAGGGGTAGGGGGCTACGAGCAGTACTTC.